This T cell receptor (beta chain) appears in the sequencing data of a study of T cell responses to AZD1222 COVID-19 vaccine. TCRdb's copy holds only in-frame clones and misses some; the assay was immunoSEQ multiplex PCR. The sample includes tens of thousands of clones, 88% seen only once; the top ten take about a tenth. The starting material was peripheral blood, obtained on day 0 of MenACWY control vaccination. This TCR derives from an adult in good health.

CDR3 nucleotides: TGCGCCAGCAGTCAAAGGGGACCGCACACCGGGGAGCTGTTTTTT. Translating gives CASSQRGPHTGELFF. The chain couples TRBV23-1 to TRBJ2-2; D assignment may be TRBD1 or TRBD2 (5 bases each). TRBV23-1 is an ORF; its function is uncertain. There are 15 residues in the CDR3. Trimming cost V 2 bases and J 3 bases, with 10 bases left between them.